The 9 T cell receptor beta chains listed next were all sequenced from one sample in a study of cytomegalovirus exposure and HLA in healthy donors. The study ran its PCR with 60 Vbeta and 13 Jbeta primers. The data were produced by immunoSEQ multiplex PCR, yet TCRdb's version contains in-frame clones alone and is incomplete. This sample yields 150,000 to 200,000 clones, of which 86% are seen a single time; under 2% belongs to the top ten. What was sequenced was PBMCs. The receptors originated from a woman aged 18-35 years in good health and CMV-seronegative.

CDR3: CASNGQGLYNEQFF. The DNA for the CDR3 is TGTGCCAGTAACGGACAGGGGTTGTACAATGAGCAGTTCTTC. The chain uses TRBV19 and TRBJ2-1; TRBD1 matches at 9 bases. CDR1 LNHDA and CDR2 SQIVND come from the germline V gene (reference sequence). With 7 bases clipped from V and 4 bases from J, the junction kept 5 bases outside the gene matches. The CDR3 covers 14 residues.

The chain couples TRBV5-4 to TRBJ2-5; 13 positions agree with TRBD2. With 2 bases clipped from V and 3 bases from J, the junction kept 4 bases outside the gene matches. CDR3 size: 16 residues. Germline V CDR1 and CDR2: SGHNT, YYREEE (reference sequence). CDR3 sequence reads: CASSFSGLAGEETQYF. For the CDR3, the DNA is TGTGCCAGCAGCTTTTCCGGACTAGCGGGAGAAGAGACCCAGTACTTC.

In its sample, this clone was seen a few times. This CDR3 is CASRDPPRGQNEAFF. CDR3 coding DNA: TGTGCCAGCAGGGACCCACCCCGGGGACAGAATGAAGCTTTCTTT. The chain links TRBV6-6 to TRBJ1-1; 7 bases agree with TRBD1. CDR1 MNHNY and CDR2 SVGAGI come from the germline V gene (reference sequence). This CDR3 comprises 15 residues. The V and J ends lost 6 bases and 7 bases, in that order; junction bases with no gene match: 14.

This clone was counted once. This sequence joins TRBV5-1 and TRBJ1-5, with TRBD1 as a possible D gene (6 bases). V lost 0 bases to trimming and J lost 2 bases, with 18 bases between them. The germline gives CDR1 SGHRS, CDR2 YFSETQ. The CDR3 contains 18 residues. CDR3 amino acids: CASSLGRGGLRGNQPQHF. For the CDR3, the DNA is TGCGCCAGCAGCTTGGGGCGGGGGGGGCTAAGAGGCAATCAGCCCCAGCATTTT. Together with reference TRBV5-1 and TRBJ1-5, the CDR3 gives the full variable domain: KAGVTQTPRYLIKTRGQQVTLSCSPISGHRSVSWYQQTPGQGLQFLFEYFSETQRNKGNFPGRFSGRQFSNSRSEMNVSTLELGDSALYLCASSLGRGGLRGNQPQHFGDGTRLSIL.

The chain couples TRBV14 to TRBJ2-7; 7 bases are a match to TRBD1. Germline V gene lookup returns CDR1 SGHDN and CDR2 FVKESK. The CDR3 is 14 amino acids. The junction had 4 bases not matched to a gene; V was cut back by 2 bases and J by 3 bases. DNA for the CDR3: TGTGCCAGCAGCCAACCCGGGACAGTCTACGAGCAGTACTTC. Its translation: CASSQPGTVYEQYF.

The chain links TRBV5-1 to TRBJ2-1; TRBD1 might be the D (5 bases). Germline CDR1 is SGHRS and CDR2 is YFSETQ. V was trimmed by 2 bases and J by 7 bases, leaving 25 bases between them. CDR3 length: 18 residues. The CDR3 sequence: CASSLRVVAQDTANEQFF. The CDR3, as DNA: TGCGCCAGCAGCTTACGAGTGGTGGCACAGGACACAGCGAATGAGCAGTTCTTC.

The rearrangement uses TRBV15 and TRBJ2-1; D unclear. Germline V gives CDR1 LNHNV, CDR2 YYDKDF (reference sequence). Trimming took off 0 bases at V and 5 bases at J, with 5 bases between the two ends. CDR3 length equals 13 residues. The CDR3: CATSRDPNNEQFF. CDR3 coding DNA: TGTGCCACCAGCAGAGATCCCAACAATGAGCAGTTCTTC. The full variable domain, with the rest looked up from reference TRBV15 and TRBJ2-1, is DAMVIQNPRYQVTQFGKPVTLSCSQTLNHNVMYWYQQKSSQAPKLLFHYYDKDFNNEADTPDNFQSRRPNTSFCFLDIRSPGLGDTAMYLCATSRDPNNEQFFGPGTRLTVL.

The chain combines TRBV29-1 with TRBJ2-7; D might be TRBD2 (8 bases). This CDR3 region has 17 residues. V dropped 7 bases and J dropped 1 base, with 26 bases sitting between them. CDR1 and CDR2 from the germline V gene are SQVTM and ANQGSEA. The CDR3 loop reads CSAAPEGVAGQSYEQYF. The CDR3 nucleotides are TGCAGCGCGGCCCCCGAGGGGGTAGCGGGACAGTCCTACGAGCAGTACTTC.

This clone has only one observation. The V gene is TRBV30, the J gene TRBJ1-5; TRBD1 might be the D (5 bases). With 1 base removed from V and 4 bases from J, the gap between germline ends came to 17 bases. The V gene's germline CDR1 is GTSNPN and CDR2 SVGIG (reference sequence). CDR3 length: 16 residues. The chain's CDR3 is CAWSGPGVLRNQPQHF. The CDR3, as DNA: TGTGCCTGGAGTGGACCGGGGGTCTTACGAAATCAGCCCCAGCATTTT.